This T cell receptor beta chain was captured in a study of OX40 agonist ivuxolimab in advanced cancers. Profiling relied on immunoSEQ multiplex PCR, and the TCRdb table lists in-frame clones only, not all of them. The sample yields 80,000 to 100,000 clones, 94% seen once. About this clone: A read error may account for a junction end that differs from germline.

This receptor was identified in an adult with an advanced solid tumor such as melanoma, head and neck, liver or kidney cancer. The sequencing here drew on CD4+ or CD8+ T cells sorted from blood, taken in a trial of the OX40 agonist ivuxolimab.

The DNA of the CDR3 is TGTGCCATCGCGGCCAGTGCTTCCTCTGAGGCCAACGTCCTGACTTTC. Its translation: CAIAASASSEANVLTF. The chain has TRBV10-3 and TRBJ2-6; D uncertain. The CDR3 is made up of 16 amino acids. Germline CDR1 is ENHRY and CDR2 is SYGVKD.